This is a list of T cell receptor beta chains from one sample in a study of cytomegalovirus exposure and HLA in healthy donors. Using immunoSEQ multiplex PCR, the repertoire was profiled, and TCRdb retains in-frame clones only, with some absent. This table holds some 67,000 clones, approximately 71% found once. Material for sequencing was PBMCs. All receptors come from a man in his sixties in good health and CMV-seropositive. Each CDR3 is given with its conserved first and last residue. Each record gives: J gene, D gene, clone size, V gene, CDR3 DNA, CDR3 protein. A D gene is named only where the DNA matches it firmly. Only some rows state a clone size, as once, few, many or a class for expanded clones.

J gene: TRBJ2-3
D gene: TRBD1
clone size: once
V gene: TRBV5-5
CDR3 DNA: TGTGCCAGCAGCTTTCGACAGGGAGCCTTCACAGATACGCAGTATTTT
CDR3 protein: CASSFRQGAFTDTQYF

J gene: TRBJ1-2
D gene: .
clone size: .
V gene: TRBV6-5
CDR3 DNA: TGTGCCAGCAGTTACTCCAGGGCAAGTGGCTACACCTTC
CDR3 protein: CASSYSRASGYTF

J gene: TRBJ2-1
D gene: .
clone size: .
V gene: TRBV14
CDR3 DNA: TGTGCCAGCAGCCCTTCTCCAGTTATTTCCTACAATGAGCAGTTCTTC
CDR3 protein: CASSPSPVISYNEQFF

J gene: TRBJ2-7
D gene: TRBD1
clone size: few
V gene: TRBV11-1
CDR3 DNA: TGTGCCAGCAGCTTAGGGAGACAGGGGGACGAAACCTACGAGCAGTACTTC
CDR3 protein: CASSLGRQGDETYEQYF

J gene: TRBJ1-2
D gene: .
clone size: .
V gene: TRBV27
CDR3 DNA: TGTGCCAGCAGTAGCACCACCCGGACAGTTGCTAACTATGGCTACACCTTC
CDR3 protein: CASSSTTRTVANYGYTF

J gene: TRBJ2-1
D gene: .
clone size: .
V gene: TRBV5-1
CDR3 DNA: TGCGCCAGCAGCTTGCAGAATGAGCAGTTCTTC
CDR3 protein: CASSLQNEQFF

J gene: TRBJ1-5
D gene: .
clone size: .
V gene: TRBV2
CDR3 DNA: TGTGCCAGCAGTCCGGCAGGTCAAAATCAGCCCCAGCATTTT
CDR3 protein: CASSPAGQNQPQHF

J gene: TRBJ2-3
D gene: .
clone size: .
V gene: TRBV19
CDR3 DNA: TGTGCCAGTAGTCCTGGCGGATGGACTAGCACAGATACGCAGTATTTT
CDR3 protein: CASSPGGWTSTDTQYF

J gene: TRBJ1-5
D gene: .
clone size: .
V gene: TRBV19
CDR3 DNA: TGTGCCAGTAATTCAGGGTCAAGTCAGCCCCAGCATTTT
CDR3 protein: CASNSGSSQPQHF

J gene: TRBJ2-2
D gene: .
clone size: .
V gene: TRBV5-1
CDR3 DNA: TGCGCCAGCAGCTTGCCTAGCGCCACCGGGGAGCTGTTTTTT
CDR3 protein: CASSLPSATGELFF

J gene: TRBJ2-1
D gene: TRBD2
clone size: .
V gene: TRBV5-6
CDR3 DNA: TGTGCCAGCAGCTTGGGACTAGCGGGAGAGCAGTTCTTC
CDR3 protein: CASSLGLAGEQFF

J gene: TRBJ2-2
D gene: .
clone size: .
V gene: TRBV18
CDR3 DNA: TGTGCCAGCACCCTCTTCACCGGGAAGACCGGGGAGCTGTTTTTT
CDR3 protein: CASTLFTGKTGELFF

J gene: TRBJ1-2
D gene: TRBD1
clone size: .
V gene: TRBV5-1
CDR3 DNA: TGCGCCAGCAGCTTGGGGGGACAGGTTAACTATGGCTACACCTTC
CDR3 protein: CASSLGGQVNYGYTF

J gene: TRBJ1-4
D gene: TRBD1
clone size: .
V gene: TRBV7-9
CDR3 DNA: TGTGCCAGCAGCTCCTTGGGACAGGAAAATGAAAAACTGTTTTTT
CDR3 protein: CASSSLGQENEKLFF

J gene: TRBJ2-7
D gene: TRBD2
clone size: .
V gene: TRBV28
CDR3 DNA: TGTGCCAGCAGTTTAGCGGGAGCTTACGAGCAGTACTTC
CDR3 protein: CASSLAGAYEQYF

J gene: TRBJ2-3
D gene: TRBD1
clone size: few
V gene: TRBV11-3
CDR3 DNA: TGTGCCAGCAGCTCAGGGACAGCGGTAGATACGCAGTATTTT
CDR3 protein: CASSSGTAVDTQYF

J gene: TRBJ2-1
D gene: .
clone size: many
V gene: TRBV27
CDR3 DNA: TGTGCCAGCAGTATGACAACAGGGAACCCCTACAATGAGCAGTTCTTC
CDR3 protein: CASSMTTGNPYNEQFF

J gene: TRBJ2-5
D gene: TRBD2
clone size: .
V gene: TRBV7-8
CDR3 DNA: TGTGCCAGCAGCCGAACTAGCGGGGGGGTTGAGACCCAGTACTTC
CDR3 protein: CASSRTSGGVETQYF

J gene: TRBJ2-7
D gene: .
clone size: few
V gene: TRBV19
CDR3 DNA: TGTGCCAGTAGTATTTCCAGGGGAAGGTCCTACGAGCAGTACTTC
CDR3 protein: CASSISRGRSYEQYF

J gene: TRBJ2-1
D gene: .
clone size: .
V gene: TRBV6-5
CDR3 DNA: TGTGCCAGCAATGGATTAGCGGCTGACAATGAGCAGTTCTTC
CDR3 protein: CASNGLAADNEQFF

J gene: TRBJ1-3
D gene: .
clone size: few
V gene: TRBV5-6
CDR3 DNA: TGTGCCAGCAGCATTACAGGGATTGGAAACACCATATATTTT
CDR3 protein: CASSITGIGNTIYF

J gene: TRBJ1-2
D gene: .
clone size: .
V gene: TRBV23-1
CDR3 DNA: TGCGCCAGCAATCTAGGGGTTGATGGCTACACCTTC
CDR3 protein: CASNLGVDGYTF

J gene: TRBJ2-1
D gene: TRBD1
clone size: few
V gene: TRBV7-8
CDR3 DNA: TGTGCCAGCAGCTTTGAAGGGACAGGGGTCCATGAGCAGTTCTTC
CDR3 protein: CASSFEGTGVHEQFF

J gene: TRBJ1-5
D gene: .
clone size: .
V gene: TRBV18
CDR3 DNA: TGTGCCAGCTCACTTTCGGAGAGCACAGGGTTACAGCCCCAGCATTTT
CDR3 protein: CASSLSESTGLQPQHF

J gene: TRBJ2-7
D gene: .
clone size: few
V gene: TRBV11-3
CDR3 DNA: TGTGCCAGCAGCTTGCAATCCGGGACGGGAGTCAGGAACTTC
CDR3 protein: CASSLQSGTGVRNF

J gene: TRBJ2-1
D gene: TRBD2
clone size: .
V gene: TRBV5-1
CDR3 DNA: TGCGCCAGCAGCTTGGGACTAGCGGGAGCCTACAATGAGCAGTTCTTC
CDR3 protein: CASSLGLAGAYNEQFF

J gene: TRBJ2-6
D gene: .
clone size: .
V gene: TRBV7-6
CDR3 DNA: TGTGCCAGCAGCTTAGACAGGAGCTCTGGGGCCAACGTCCTGACTTTC
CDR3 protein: CASSLDRSSGANVLTF

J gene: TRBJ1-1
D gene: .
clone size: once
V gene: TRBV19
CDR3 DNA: TGTGCCAGTAGTAACTCCCTGAACACTGAAGCTTTCTTT
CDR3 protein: CASSNSLNTEAFF

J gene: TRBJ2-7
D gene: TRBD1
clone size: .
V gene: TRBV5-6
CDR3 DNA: TGTGCCAGCAGCTTAGGGGACAGGGGGACCTACGAGCAGTACTTC
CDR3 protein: CASSLGDRGTYEQYF

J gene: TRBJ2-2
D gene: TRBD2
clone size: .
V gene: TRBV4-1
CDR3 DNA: TGCGCCAGCAGCCAAACCTTTAGCGGGGTGTACACCGGGGAGCTGTTTTTT
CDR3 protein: CASSQTFSGVYTGELFF

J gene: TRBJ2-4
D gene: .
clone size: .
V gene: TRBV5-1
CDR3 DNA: TGCGCCAGCAGCTTTGGGGAGGCCAAAAACATTCAGTACTTC
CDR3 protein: CASSFGEAKNIQYF

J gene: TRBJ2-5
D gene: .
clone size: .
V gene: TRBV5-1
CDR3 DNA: TGCGCCAGCAGCTTGGCTGGGGGGGGGCCGCGTGAGCAGTACTTC
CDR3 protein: CASSLAGGGPREQYF